Each of the 31 T cell receptor beta chains below was sequenced from the same sample in a study of blood T cell repertoires in COVID-19. Profiled with immunoSEQ multiplex PCR; TCRdb holds only in-frame clones, not every one. The sample carries more than 60,000 clones, 85% to 90% recorded once. Sequenced sample: PBMCs or T cells enriched from blood (not recorded which). These receptors were taken from a woman in her 40s who had recovered from COVID-19.

The rearrangement joins TRBV6-2 or TRBV6-3 to TRBJ2-2; 10 bases align to TRBD2. Germline V gene sequence: CDR1 MNHEY, CDR2 SVGEGT. With 4 bases clipped from V and 3 bases from J, the junction kept 5 bases outside the gene matches. The CDR3 sequence is 16 residues long. The CDR3 sequence is CASSSLAGVDTGELFF. CDR3 DNA: TGTGCCAGCAGTTCCCTAGCGGGGGTGGACACCGGGGAGCTGTTTTTT.

The rearrangement uses TRBV19 and TRBJ2-3, with 12 bases aligning to TRBD2. Looked up from germline, CDR1 is LNHDA and CDR2 is SQIVND (reference sequence). V lost 1 base to trimming and J lost 5 bases; unmatched junction nucleotides: 4. The CDR3 runs 16 residues. The CDR3 reads CASSIGLAGGEDTQYF. The CDR3 nucleotides read TGTGCCAGTAGTATAGGGCTAGCGGGGGGGGAAGATACGCAGTATTTT.

The V and J genes are TRBV9 and TRBJ2-5, with 9 positions matching TRBD1. Trimming took 3 bases from V and 4 from J; bases not matched to a gene: 10. In germline, CDR1 is SGDLS, CDR2 YYNGEE. The CDR3 length is 16 residues. This CDR3 is CASSAGPGQGSETQYF. CDR3 sequence (DNA): TGTGCCAGCAGCGCTGGACCGGGACAGGGTTCAGAGACCCAGTACTTC. The variable domain in full, with the rest retrieved from reference TRBV9 and TRBJ2-5, is DSGVTQTPKHLITATGQRVTLRCSPRSGDLSVYWYQQSLDQGLQFLIQYYNGEERAKGNILERFSAQQFPDLHSELNLSSLELGDSALYFCASSAGPGQGSETQYFGPGTRLLVL.

This chain joins TRBV18 and TRBJ2-5, with D possibly matching TRBD1 (5 bases). Germline V gene data show CDR1 as KGHSH and CDR2 as LQKENI. The CDR3 is 13 amino acids. V lost 4 bases to trimming and J lost 5 bases, with 11 bases between them. Written as DNA, the CDR3 is TGTGCCAGCTCACTAGCAGGGCGCGAGACCCAGTACTTC. Protein: CASSLAGRETQYF.

This clone appeared a few times. Other nucleotide sequences in the sample specify the same CDR3. The chain carries TRBV3-1 (or the pseudogene TRBV3-2) and TRBJ1-5; no clear D. The V gene lost 1 base and the J gene lost 4 bases, with 5 bases spanning the gap. Germline CDR1 and CDR2: LGHDT and YNNKEL (reference sequence). The CDR3 length is 13 residues. The CDR3 loop is CASSQGANQPQHF. The CDR3 coding sequence is TGTGCCAGCAGCCAAGGAGCTAATCAGCCCCAGCATTTT.

This clone appeared a single time. Relative to the germline gene, one junction end is altered; a read error may explain this. The CDR3, as DNA: TGTGCCAGCAGCGTAGACAGCCGTCACACCGAAGCTTTCTTT. This gives the protein CASSVDSRHTEAFF. The chain joins TRBV9 to TRBJ1-1; the D is unclear. The CDR3 has 14 amino acids. Per germline, CDR1 SGDLS and CDR2 YYNGEE.

The rearrangement uses TRBV7-9 and TRBJ1-1, with D hard to call. Germline V lookup: CDR1 SEHNR, CDR2 FQNEAQ (reference sequence). The CDR3 loop spans 12 amino acids. With 5 bases removed from V and 6 bases from J, the gap between germline ends came to 10 bases. The CDR3 bases are TGTGCCAGCAGCCACCGGTTCTCTGAAGCTTTCTTT. Its translation: CASSHRFSEAFF.

V and J are TRBV10-1 and TRBJ1-2; D is unresolved. The CDR3 is 13 amino acids. V shed 3 bases and J shed 1 base, with 6 bases lying between them. Looked up from germline, CDR1 is WNHNN and CDR2 is SYGVQD (reference sequence). CDR3 loop: CASSDLRNYGYTF. The CDR3 DNA follows: TGCGCCAGCAGTGACCTCCGTAACTATGGCTACACCTTC.

The gene calls are TRBV9 and TRBJ1-6; D may be TRBD1 (6 bases). Germline V gives CDR1 SGDLS, CDR2 YYNGEE. V lost 1 base to trimming and J lost 7 bases, with 12 bases between them. The CDR3 is made up of 15 amino acids. CDR3 nucleotides: TGTGCCAGCAGCGTATCACAGGGTGGAAATTCACCCCTCCACTTT. Its translation: CASSVSQGGNSPLHF.

The rearrangement uses TRBV19 and TRBJ1-1; D gene ambiguous. The CDR3 totals 14 residues. Germline assignment: CDR1 LNHDA and CDR2 SQIVND (reference sequence). V lost 7 bases and J lost 5, with 17 bases in between. The CDR3 DNA reads as TGTGCCAGTATTGGGTTGAACAGTAGGACTGAAGCTTTCTTT. Protein product: CASIGLNSRTEAFF.

The rearrangement uses TRBV19 and TRBJ2-7; 7 bases map to TRBD2. CDR1 is LNHDA, CDR2 SQIVND, per germline (reference sequence). Unmatched junction bases numbered 4, after V lost 0 bases and J lost 2 bases. CDR3 size: 15 residues. The CDR3, as DNA: TGTGCCAGTAGTATAGAGCTAGCGGACCCCTACGAGCAGTACTTC. Translated, it gives CASSIELADPYEQYF.

The J gene is TRBJ1-6, the V gene TRBV4-1; D gene uncertain. Trimming stripped 6 bases from V and 0 bases from J, with 3 bases between. Germline CDR1 and CDR2: MGHRA and YSYEKL. The CDR3 runs 13 residues. The CDR3: CASSSSYNSPLHF. CDR3 nucleotide sequence: TGCGCCAGCAGTAGCTCCTATAATTCACCCCTCCACTTT.

V is TRBV5-1 and J is TRBJ2-7, with D possibly being TRBD1 (7 bases). The CDR3 sequence is 14 residues long. V lost 7 bases, J lost 3 bases, and 17 bases lay in between. From germline, CDR1 is SGHRS and CDR2 YFSETQ. The CDR3 sequence: CASATGEVDYEQYF. DNA for the CDR3: TGCGCCAGCGCCACAGGGGAGGTTGACTACGAGCAGTACTTC.

The CDR3 region has the DNA TGCGCCAGCAGCTTTAGCGGGGGTCCCGATACGCAGTATTTT. It encodes CASSFSGGPDTQYF. The V and J genes are TRBV5-1 and TRBJ2-3; TRBD2 aligns across 9 bases. Trimming took 2 bases from V and 6 from J; bases not matched to a gene: 4. The length of the CDR3 is 14 residues. In germline, CDR1 is SGHRS, CDR2 YFSETQ.

This clone appeared once. The V call is TRBV6-5, the J call TRBJ2-7; 9 bases match TRBD1. The ends lost 6 bases at V and 2 bases at J; junction bases unmatched: 5. CDR3 length: 14 residues. From germline, CDR1 is MNHEY and CDR2 SVGAGI. CDR3 protein: CASRGQGPAYEQYF. The DNA of the CDR3 is TGTGCCAGCAGGGGACAGGGCCCAGCCTACGAGCAGTACTTC.

The chain employs TRBV2 and TRBJ2-7, with TRBD1 as a possible D gene (6 bases). The CDR3 runs to 12 residues. CDR1 and CDR2 (germline): SNHLY, FYNNEI. V dropped 8 bases and J dropped 2 bases, with 10 bases sitting between them. The CDR3 loop is CASVDSTYEQYF. The CDR3 region has the DNA TGTGCCAGCGTGGACAGCACCTACGAGCAGTACTTC.

The chain employs TRBV19 and TRBJ1-2; TRBD1 matches 7 bases. Germline assignment: CDR1 LNHDA and CDR2 SQIVND (reference sequence). Germline trimming cut 3 bases from V and 4 bases from J; bases unmatched to any gene: 11. The CDR3 has 16 residues. The CDR3 region is CASSIVTGQLVYGYTF. For the CDR3, the DNA is TGTGCCAGTAGTATTGTAACGGGACAGCTCGTCTATGGCTACACCTTC.

V and J are TRBV12-3 or TRBV12-4 and TRBJ1-2; the D is unclear. Trimming removed 1 base at V and 4 bases at J, with 4 bases between. The CDR3 consists of 12 residues. The CDR3 DNA is TGTGCCAGCAGTTTAGGAGTCTATGGCTACACCTTC. Its translation: CASSLGVYGYTF.

For the CDR3, the DNA is TGTGCCAGCCACCGAACAGGGCTAGAGACCCAGTACTTC. It translates to CASHRTGLETQYF. The V and J genes are TRBV5-4 and TRBJ2-5, with TRBD1 as a possible D gene (6 bases). The CDR3 loop spans 13 amino acids. Per the germline V gene, CDR1 is SGHNT and CDR2 is YYREEE (reference sequence). The V end was cut by 7 bases, the J end by 4 bases, with 14 bases between. Variable domain in full (rest from reference TRBV5-4 and TRBJ2-5): ETGVTQSPTHLIKTRGQQVTLRCSSQSGHNTVSWYQQALGQGPQFIFQYYREEENGRGNFPPRFSGLQFPNYSSELNVNALELDDSALYLCASHRTGLETQYFGPGTRLLVL.

The chain employs TRBV21-1 and TRBJ2-5; TRBD2 is the table's D call and was not checked against the DNA. TRBV21-1 is designated a pseudogene. CDR3 length equals 13 residues. The CDR3, as DNA: TGTGCCAGAACACAAGAGCGTGACGAGACCCAGTACTTC. Residues: CARTQERDETQYF.

The chain has TRBV5-5 and TRBJ2-2; perhaps TRBD1 as D (6 bases). CDR3 size: 14 residues. The V gene's germline CDR1 is SGHKS and CDR2 YYEKEE (reference sequence). V lost 1 base and J lost 6, with 10 bases in between. CDR3 loop: CASSLLAGAGELFF. The DNA for the CDR3 is TGTGCCAGCAGCTTGTTGGCAGGGGCCGGGGAGCTGTTTTTT.

V is TRBV7-7 and J is TRBJ2-1; 12 nucleotides align to TRBD2. The V and J ends lost 6 bases and 6 bases, in that order; junction bases with no gene match: 6. The CDR3 totals 15 residues. CDR1 and CDR2 (germline): SSHAT, FNYEAQ (reference sequence). The CDR3 DNA sequence: TGTGCCAGCAGTTTAACTAGCGGGGGGACCAATGAGCAGTTCTTC. This sequence encodes CASSLTSGGTNEQFF.

The J gene is TRBJ1-3, the V gene TRBV11-2, with D possibly matching TRBD1 (6 bases). Germline V lookup: CDR1 SGHAT, CDR2 FQNNGV. CDR3 length equals 16 residues. The V end was cut by 5 bases, the J end by 4 bases, with 18 bases between. The CDR3 DNA reads as TGTGCCAGCAGCCCGTTAACAGGGCCGCGGGGAAACACCATATATTTT. Translating it yields CASSPLTGPRGNTIYF.

CDR3: CASSPQAGNTIYF. The CDR3 DNA is TGTGCCAGCAGCCCCCAAGCCGGAAACACCATATATTTT. The chain has TRBV7-2 and TRBJ1-3; no definite D call. The V and J ends lost 5 bases and 4 bases respectively, with 9 bases between them. This CDR3 has 13 amino acids. Germline V gene data show CDR1 as SGHTA and CDR2 as FQGNSA.

The chain links TRBV18 to TRBJ1-1, with 8 bases that match TRBD1. Germline V gives CDR1 KGHSH, CDR2 LQKENI. Unmatched junction bases numbered 4, after V lost 1 base and J lost 0 bases. The CDR3 length is 16 residues. The CDR3 reads CASSPQQGEMNTEAFF. In DNA, the CDR3 is TGTGCCAGCTCACCACAACAGGGGGAAATGAACACTGAAGCTTTCTTT. Supplemented by reference TRBV18 and TRBJ1-1, the full variable domain reads NAGVMQNPRHLVRRRGQEARLRCSPMKGHSHVYWYRQLPEEGLKFMVYLQKENIIDESGMPKERFSAEFPKEGPSILRIQQVVRGDSAAYFCASSPQQGEMNTEAFFGQGTRLTVV.

The chain is built from TRBV4-1 and TRBJ2-4; D is perhaps TRBD1 (5 bases). The germline gives CDR1 MGHRA, CDR2 YSYEKL. There are 17 residues in the CDR3. Trimming removed 2 bases from V and 2 bases from J, with 16 bases in between. CDR3 residues: CASSQPRAAGTKNIQYF. The CDR3 DNA reads TGCGCCAGCAGCCAACCGCGAGCCGCAGGGACCAAAAACATTCAGTACTTC.

V is TRBV5-1 and J is TRBJ2-7, with 10 bases identical to TRBD2. V lost 0 bases, J lost 7 bases, and 10 bases stayed unmatched. CDR1 SGHRS and CDR2 YFSETQ come from the germline V gene. CDR3 size: 16 residues. CDR3 bases: TGCGCCAGCAGCTTGGAACTAGCGGGGCCAAAGGGGGAGCAGTACTTC. It yields the protein CASSLELAGPKGEQYF. Together with reference TRBV5-1 and TRBJ2-7, the CDR3 gives the full variable domain: KAGVTQTPRYLIKTRGQQVTLSCSPISGHRSVSWYQQTPGQGLQFLFEYFSETQRNKGNFPGRFSGRQFSNSRSEMNVSTLELGDSALYLCASSLELAGPKGEQYFGPGTRLTVT.

V usage is TRBV1 and J usage is TRBJ1-5; the D call in the table, TRBD1, was not verified against the DNA. TRBV1 is listed as a pseudogene. This CDR3 region has 19 residues. For the CDR3, the DNA is TGCACCAGCAGCCAAGTGGACCGGACAGCAAACCCTAGCAATCAGCCCCAGCATTTT. Translation: CTSSQVDRTANPSNQPQHF.

This clone was picked up a small number of times. V is TRBV6-5 and J is TRBJ1-1; D not certain. V lost 7 bases, J lost 0 bases, and 9 bases lay in between. Germline V lookup: CDR1 MNHEY, CDR2 SVGAGI. CDR3 length: 13 amino acids. Here the CDR3 reads CASTRELNTEAFF. In DNA form, the CDR3 reads TGTGCCAGCACCCGGGAATTGAACACTGAAGCTTTCTTT.

CDR3 bases: TGTGCCAGCAGCTTGTGGCAGGGGACGGTTCAGCCCCAGCATTTT. Encoded protein: CASSLWQGTVQPQHF. The chain employs TRBV5-6 and TRBJ1-5; a possible D gene is TRBD1 (6 bases). The V gene lost 1 base and the J gene lost 6 bases, with 14 bases spanning the gap. The germline CDR1 and CDR2 sequences are SGHDT and YYEEEE. The CDR3 is 15 amino acids.

This clone was found a few times. V gene TRBV18 combines with J gene TRBJ1-3; unclear D gene. The V gene's germline CDR1 is KGHSH and CDR2 LQKENI. The V end was cut by 1 base, the J end by 0 bases, with 10 bases between. The CDR3 length is 16 residues. CDR3 bases: TGTGCCAGCTCACCACAAGCGAAAAGCTCTGGAAACACCATATATTTT. This encodes CASSPQAKSSGNTIYF.